One and the same sample provided the 10 T cell receptor beta chains below, sequenced in a study of technical replicates of blood from several donors. The table came from immunoSEQ multiplex PCR; TCRdb's copy has only in-frame clones and leaves some out. The table records tens of thousands of clones, 85% to 95% of them present only once. The source material was PBMCs. The receptor set was obtained from a human donor in good health. Some clones in this sample may be carry-over from other donors' samples.

This rearrangement joins TRBV30 to TRBJ1-1; D uncertain. This CDR3 comprises 13 residues. V lost 1 base and J lost 4, with 10 bases in between. Looked up from germline, CDR1 is GTSNPN and CDR2 is SVGIG (reference sequence). In nucleotides, the CDR3 is TGTGCCTGGAGTGCCTCTTTGCGCACTGAAGCTTTCTTT. It codes for CAWSASLRTEAFF.

This clone was counted only a few times. Other DNA sequences in the sample encode the same CDR3. The rearrangement joins TRBV7-2 to TRBJ2-3; 11 bases align to TRBD2. The CDR3 runs to 15 residues. V trimming: 4 bases; J trimming: 4 bases; junction bases outside the gene matches: 4. Germline CDR1 SGHTA, CDR2 FQGNSA. CDR3 DNA: TGTGCCAGCAGCTCACTAGCGGGGGCCCCAGATACGCAGTATTTT. It specifies CASSSLAGAPDTQYF.

This clone has just one count. V usage is TRBV27 and J usage is TRBJ2-3, with TRBD1 as a possible D gene (5 bases). Trimming took off 6 bases at V and 1 base at J, with 17 bases between the two ends. CDR3 length: 16 amino acids. CDR1 is MNHEY and CDR2 is SMNVEV in the germline V gene (reference sequence). CDR3 protein: CASSAMTVSGTDTQYF. The CDR3 coding sequence is TGTGCCAGCAGCGCCATGACAGTTTCTGGCACAGATACGCAGTATTTT.

The chain uses TRBV4-2 and TRBJ2-1, with D perhaps matching TRBD2 (6 bases). This CDR3 has 17 amino acids. Looked up from germline, CDR1 is LGHNA and CDR2 is YNFKEQ. Trimming took off 5 bases at V and 7 bases at J, with 24 bases between the two ends. CDR3 sequence reads: CASSYDGTGAKGNEQFF. In DNA, the CDR3 is TGTGCCAGCAGCTACGACGGGACGGGAGCCAAGGGAAATGAGCAGTTCTTC.

CDR3 amino acids: CASSFNEETQYF. CDR3 DNA sequence: TGTGCCAGCAGCTTCAATGAGGAGACCCAGTACTTC. The genes are TRBV5-4 and TRBJ2-5; no clear D. Between the trimmed V and J ends, which lost 2 bases and 5 bases, there was a span of 7 bases. Germline V gives CDR1 SGHNT, CDR2 YYREEE (reference sequence). This CDR3 spans 12 amino acids.

The V call is TRBV25-1, the J call TRBJ2-6; 10 bases align to TRBD1. Per germline, CDR1 MGHDK and CDR2 SYGVNS. The CDR3 extends over 17 amino acids. The V and J ends lost 5 bases and 3 bases, in that order; junction bases with no gene match: 7. CDR3 coding DNA: TGTGCCAGCAGTTTGAGACAGGGGGCTTATGGGGCCAACGTCCTGACTTTC. It codes for CASSLRQGAYGANVLTF.

The V gene is TRBV5-1, the J gene TRBJ1-1; tentatively, D is TRBD1 (5 bases). V lost 4 bases to trimming and J lost 1 base, with 11 bases between them. Germline V gene lookup returns CDR1 SGHRS and CDR2 YFSETQ. The CDR3 has 14 residues. The CDR3 loop is CASSPQGGNTEAFF. The CDR3 DNA sequence: TGCGCCAGCAGCCCTCAGGGTGGGAACACTGAAGCTTTCTTT.

This clone was counted a single time. The chain couples TRBV7-2 to TRBJ2-7; D ambiguous. This CDR3 has 15 residues. Germline V gene sequence: CDR1 SGHTA, CDR2 FQGNSA. The ends were cut back, 2 bases at V and 2 bases at J, with 13 bases in the middle. The CDR3, as DNA: TGTGCCAGCAGCTTACAGTCTTCTTCCACCTACGAGCAGTACTTC. Amino acid sequence: CASSLQSSSTYEQYF.

This sequence joins TRBV5-4 and TRBJ2-7; 7 positions match TRBD2. The CDR3 extends over 14 amino acids. Trimming removed 2 bases from V and 0 bases from J; junction bases left unmatched: 2. Germline-derived CDR1 and CDR2 are SGHNT and YYREEE (reference sequence). The CDR3 DNA reads as TGTGCCAGCAGCTTAACTAGCGTCTCCTACGAGCAGTACTTC. This sequence encodes CASSLTSVSYEQYF. Full variable domain (rest looked up from reference TRBV5-4 and TRBJ2-7): ETGVTQSPTHLIKTRGQQVTLRCSSQSGHNTVSWYQQALGQGPQFIFQYYREEENGRGNFPPRFSGLQFPNYSSELNVNALELDDSALYLCASSLTSVSYEQYFGPGTRLTVT.

The chain uses TRBV19 and TRBJ1-1, with D possibly matching TRBD1 (5 bases). The CDR3 loop spans 14 amino acids. Trimming removed 6 bases from V and 3 bases from J, with 14 bases in between. Germline CDR1 reads LNHDA; CDR2 reads SQIVND (reference sequence). DNA of the CDR3: TGTGCCAGTAGATCCTCCAGGGTGGACACTGAAGCTTTCTTT. This encodes CASRSSRVDTEAFF.